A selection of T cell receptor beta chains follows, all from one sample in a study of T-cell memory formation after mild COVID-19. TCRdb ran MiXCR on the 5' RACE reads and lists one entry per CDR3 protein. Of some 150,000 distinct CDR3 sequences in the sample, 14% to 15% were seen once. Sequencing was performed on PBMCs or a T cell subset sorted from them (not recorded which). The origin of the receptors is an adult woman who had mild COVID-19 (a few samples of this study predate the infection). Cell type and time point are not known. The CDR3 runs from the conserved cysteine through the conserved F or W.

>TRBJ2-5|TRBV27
CASSFYSPQETQYF
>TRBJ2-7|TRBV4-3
CASSQSFLAGSYEQYF
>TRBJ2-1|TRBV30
CAWSTRGLAGGQQFF
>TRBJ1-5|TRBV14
CASSQPGYNQPQHF
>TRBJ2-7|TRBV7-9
CASGHGGEYEQYF
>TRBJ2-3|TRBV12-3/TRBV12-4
CASSLGRATDTQYF
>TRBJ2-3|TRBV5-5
CASSSGEGRTQYF
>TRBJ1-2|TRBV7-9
CASSNGKGQLTGYTF
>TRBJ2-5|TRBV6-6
CAIRVPAGPRETQYF
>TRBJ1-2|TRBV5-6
CASSMKYMDGYTF
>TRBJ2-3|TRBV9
CASSVVPGGADTQYF
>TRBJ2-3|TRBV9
CASSGQATTDTQYF
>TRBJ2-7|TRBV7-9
CASSLSPGTGSHEQYF
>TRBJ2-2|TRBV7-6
CASSFTRTGELFF
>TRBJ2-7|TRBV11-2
CSSSLGAASYEQYF
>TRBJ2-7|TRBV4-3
CASSQGAGGRYEQYF
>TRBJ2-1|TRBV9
CASSGTGTEFYNEQFF
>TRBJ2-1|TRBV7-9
CASSLVLGEQFF
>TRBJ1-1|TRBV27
CASSFAAGYTEAFF
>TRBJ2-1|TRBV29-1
CSVEGVLHTDYNEQFF
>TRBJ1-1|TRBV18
CASSPPTGEAFF
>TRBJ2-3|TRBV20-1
CSADYVKFTDTQYF
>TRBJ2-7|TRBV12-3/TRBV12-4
CASSLVLPGQGRYEQYF
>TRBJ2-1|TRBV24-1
CATSVAGSGNEQFF
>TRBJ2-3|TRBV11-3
CAIRGDLTDTQYF
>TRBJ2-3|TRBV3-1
CASSQVAGGPPDTQYF
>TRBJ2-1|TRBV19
CASSIYETGYNEQFF
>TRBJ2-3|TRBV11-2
CASSLDLSGGLNGQYF
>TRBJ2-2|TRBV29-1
CSVVGGSGELFF
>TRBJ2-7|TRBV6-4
CASLRGFSYEQYF